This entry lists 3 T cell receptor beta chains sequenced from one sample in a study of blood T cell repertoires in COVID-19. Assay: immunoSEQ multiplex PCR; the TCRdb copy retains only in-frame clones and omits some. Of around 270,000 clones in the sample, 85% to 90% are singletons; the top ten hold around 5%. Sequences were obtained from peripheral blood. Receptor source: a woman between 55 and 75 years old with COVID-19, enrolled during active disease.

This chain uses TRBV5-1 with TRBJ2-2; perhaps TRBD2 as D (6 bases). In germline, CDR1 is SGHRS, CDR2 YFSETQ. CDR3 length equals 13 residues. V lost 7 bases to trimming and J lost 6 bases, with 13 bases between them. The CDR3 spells CASGRSGAGELFF. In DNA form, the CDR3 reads TGCGCCAGCGGGAGGAGCGGAGCCGGGGAGCTGTTTTTT.

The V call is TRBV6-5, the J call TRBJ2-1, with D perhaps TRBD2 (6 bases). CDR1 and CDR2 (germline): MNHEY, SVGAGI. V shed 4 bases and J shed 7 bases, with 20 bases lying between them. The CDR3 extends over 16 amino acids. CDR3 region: CASSWGRTEPKNEQFF. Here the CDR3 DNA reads TGTGCCAGCAGTTGGGGGAGGACTGAGCCTAAAAATGAGCAGTTCTTC.

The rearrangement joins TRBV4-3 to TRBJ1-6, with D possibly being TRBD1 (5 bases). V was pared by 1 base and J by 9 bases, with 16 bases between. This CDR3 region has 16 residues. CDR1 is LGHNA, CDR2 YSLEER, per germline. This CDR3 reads CASSQGVRVIGSPLHF. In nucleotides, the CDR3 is TGCGCCAGCAGCCAAGGAGTCAGGGTTATAGGTTCACCCCTCCACTTT.